Below are 9 T cell receptor beta chains sequenced from a single sample in a study of T cells in Graves' hyperthyroidism and ophthalmopathy. Authors of the study amplified TCR beta CDR3 regions from RNA transcripts. First-round RT-PCR with HTBI primers amplified the TCR CDR3 region. TCRdb independently ran MiXCR on the multiplex PCR reads; one entry per CDR3 protein. The sample consists of 340,000 or so distinct CDR3 sequences, around 16% of them appearing once. The sequenced material came from blood. The receptors stem from a man younger than 45 with Graves' hyperthyroidism.

The sample holds many counts of this clonotype. This rearrangement joins TRBV6-8 to TRBJ2-6; D is possibly TRBD1 or TRBD2 (5 bases each). Germline CDR1 MNHGY, CDR2 SAAAGT. Trimming took 7 bases from V and 0 from J, leaving 16 bases between them. There are 17 residues in the CDR3. The CDR3 is CASKIGVGISGANVLTF. The DNA for the CDR3 is TGTGCCAGCAAAATAGGGGTCGGGATCTCTGGGGCCAACGTCCTGACTTTC.

This chain joins TRBV4-1 and TRBJ2-5, with D tentatively TRBD2 (6 bases). The CDR3 has 14 amino acids. Trimming took 2 bases from V and 4 from J, leaving 11 bases between them. In germline, CDR1 is MGHRA, CDR2 YSYEKL. The CDR3 coding sequence is TGCGCCAGCAGCCAAAGGGACTGGGGAGAGACCCAGTACTTC. Encoded protein: CASSQRDWGETQYF.

The CDR3 sequence is CASAALAGALLYEQYF. CDR3 bases: TGTGCCAGCGCCGCTTTAGCGGGAGCATTACTATACGAGCAGTACTTC. The J gene is TRBJ2-7, the V gene TRBV24-1; 9 bases agree with TRBD2. With 11 bases clipped from V and 4 bases from J, the junction kept 17 bases outside the gene matches. The CDR3 consists of 16 residues. Germline lookup yields CDR1 KGHDR and CDR2 SFDVKD.

This clonotype was seen many times. The CDR3 sequence is CASSVVGSRAGELFF. In DNA, the CDR3 is TGTGCCAGCAGCGTAGTCGGGAGCCGCGCCGGGGAGCTGTTTTTT. The chain has TRBV9 and TRBJ2-2; TRBD2 is a possible D gene (6 bases). The CDR3 length is 15 residues. Germline assignment: CDR1 SGDLS and CDR2 YYNGEE. The V gene lost 0 bases and the J gene lost 6 bases, with 12 bases spanning the gap.

The chain couples TRBV6-9 to TRBJ2-2, with a possible D match to TRBD1 (7 bases). This CDR3 has 14 residues. Germline values: CDR1 MNHGY, CDR2 SVAAGI. The V end lost 2 bases, the J end lost 7 bases, and 11 bases lay between the germline ends. CDR3 amino acids: CASSYTGEVGELFF. The CDR3 nucleotides read TGTGCCAGCAGTTATACAGGGGAGGTCGGGGAGCTGTTTTTT.

This chain connects TRBV7-2 to TRBJ1-6; D may be TRBD1 (5 bases). V lost 5 bases and J 1 base, leaving 12 bases between the germline ends. CDR1 SGHTA and CDR2 FQGNSA come from the germline V gene. The CDR3 loop spans 16 amino acids. The CDR3 protein is CASSPARVSYNSPLHF. CDR3 DNA sequence: TGTGCCAGCAGCCCCGCCAGGGTTTCCTATAATTCACCCCTCCACTTT.

The sample holds many counts of this clonotype. The chain is built from TRBV30 and TRBJ1-5, with no clear D. The CDR3 is 13 amino acids. In germline, CDR1 is GTSNPN, CDR2 SVGIG (reference sequence). Trimming shortened V by 3 bases and J by 3 bases, and 9 bases separated the two germline ends. CDR3 protein: CAWSAIINQPQHF. DNA for the CDR3: TGTGCCTGGAGCGCAATCATCAATCAGCCCCAGCATTTT.

CDR3: CSGRVQGETQYF. CDR3 DNA sequence: TGCAGCGGGAGAGTACAGGGAGAGACCCAGTACTTC. The chain has TRBV29-1 and TRBJ2-5, with TRBD1 as a possible D gene (6 bases). Per germline, CDR1 SQVTM and CDR2 ANQGSEA. Trimming left V 7 bases short and J 4 bases short, with 13 bases between. The CDR3 has 12 residues.

This sequence joins TRBV5-8 and TRBJ2-7, with D possibly being TRBD1 or TRBD2 (5 bases each). Trimming stripped 3 bases from V and 6 bases from J, with 22 bases between. Germline CDR1 reads SGHTS; CDR2 reads YDEGEE. This CDR3 spans 16 amino acids. CDR3 in amino acids: CASSSATRGVWVEQYF. CDR3 coding DNA: TGTGCCAGCAGCTCCGCGACTCGAGGGGTTTGGGTCGAGCAGTACTTC.